This T cell receptor (beta chain) appears in the sequencing data of a study of cytomegalovirus exposure and HLA in healthy donors. As for the study in general: Unique TCRs numbering roughly 85 million, obtained from HLA-typed donors, made up an early data release. Findings and limits, study-wide: Solely CMV serostatus was available to characterize immune exposure. With later analysis, a missense DCLRE1C variant became linked to TCR beta V- and J-gene trimming. Previous analysis showed most TCR beta V segments were productive about 87% or about 30% of the time.

About this clone itself: The antigen remains undetermined.

V gave up 1 base and J gave up 5 bases; unmatched junction bases: 5. CDR1 is SGHNT and CDR2 is YYREEE in the germline V gene (reference sequence). The CDR3 covers 14 residues. PCR was performed using 60 Vbeta and 13 Jbeta primers. Sequencing was performed with immunoSEQ multiplex PCR; in TCRdb, only in-frame clones are kept and a portion is missing. Of 200,000 or so clones in the sample, roughly 87% were seen once. The chain combines TRBV5-4 with TRBJ1-2; 7 bases match TRBD1. This TCR derives from a girl under three years old in good health and CMV-seronegative. Sequencing input: PBMCs. The CDR3 DNA sequence: TGTGCCAGCAGCTTGAAGGGGGCAGAGTATGGCTACACCTTC. This sequence encodes CASSLKGAEYGYTF.